What follows are 26 T cell receptor beta chains derived from one specimen sequenced in a study of blood T cell repertoires in COVID-19. Only in-frame clones appear in the TCRdb table, and some are missing; sequencing was by immunoSEQ multiplex PCR. The repertoire has 200,000 to 250,000 clones, 75% to 90% of them found once; the top ten carry more than 3.5%. The sequencing sample was made of PBMCs or T cells enriched from blood (not recorded which). These receptor sequences come from a woman aged 40 to 55 with acute COVID-19.

The chain recombines TRBV6-1 with TRBJ1-5, with 7 bases matching TRBD1. CDR1 is MNHNS, CDR2 SASEGT, per germline. With 1 base clipped from V and 2 bases from J, the junction kept 5 bases outside the gene matches. This CDR3 has 16 amino acids. CDR3 coding DNA: TGTGCCAGCAGTGAAGGCCGACAGGGTCGCAATCAGCCCCAGCATTTT. Amino acids: CASSEGRQGRNQPQHF.

The rearrangement joins TRBV7-9 to TRBJ2-5; 14 bases are a match to TRBD2. Germline CDR1 SEHNR, CDR2 FQNEAQ (reference sequence). J was trimmed by 2 bases and V by 5 bases; bases with no gene match: 4. This CDR3 has 16 amino acids. CDR3 region: CASSIGLAGGQETQYF. DNA for the CDR3: TGTGCCAGCAGCATTGGACTAGCGGGGGGTCAAGAGACCCAGTACTTC.

The chain uses TRBV7-9 and TRBJ2-1; 8 positions match TRBD2. Germline V gene sequence: CDR1 SEHNR, CDR2 FQNEAQ (reference sequence). The CDR3 is 14 amino acids. Unmatched junction bases numbered 6, after V lost 7 bases and J lost 4 bases. CDR3: CASTGGAYYNEQFF. CDR3 nucleotides: TGTGCCAGCACGGGAGGGGCTTATTACAATGAGCAGTTCTTC. Full variable domain (remainder filled in from reference TRBV7-9 and TRBJ2-1): DTGVSQNPRHKITKRGQNVTFRCDPISEHNRLYWYRQTLGQGPEFLTYFQNEAQLEKSRLLSDRFSAERPKGSFSTLEIQRTEQGDSAMYLCASTGGAYYNEQFFGPGTRLTVL.

The chain has TRBV29-1 and TRBJ1-1; 9 positions match TRBD1. Germline loops: CDR1 SQVTM, CDR2 ANQGSEA. The CDR3 runs to 12 residues. V trimming: 7 bases; J trimming: 3 bases; junction bases outside the gene matches: 3. CDR3 sequence (DNA): TGCAGCGCGCGGACAGGGGACACTGAAGCTTTCTTT. This sequence encodes CSARTGDTEAFF.

The V call is TRBV9, the J call TRBJ2-1; 7 bases agree with TRBD2. Trimming cost V 3 bases and J 0 bases; bases outside gene matches: 12. Per germline, CDR1 SGDLS and CDR2 YYNGEE. CDR3 length equals 18 residues. CDR3 coding DNA: TGTGCCAGCAGCGAGGGAGGGCGGGGCCCAAGCTCCTACAATGAGCAGTTCTTC. It codes for CASSEGGRGPSSYNEQFF. Filled out from reference TRBV9 and TRBJ2-1, the complete variable domain reads DSGVTQTPKHLITATGQRVTLRCSPRSGDLSVYWYQQSLDQGLQFLIQYYNGEERAKGNILERFSAQQFPDLHSELNLSSLELGDSALYFCASSEGGRGPSSYNEQFFGPGTRLTVL.

The chain employs TRBV5-4 and TRBJ1-6; TRBD1 might be the D (5 bases). The CDR3 covers 13 residues. Trimming pared 4 bases from V and 10 bases from J, leaving 12 bases between. Germline CDR1 SGHNT, CDR2 YYREEE (reference sequence). CDR3 region: CASSIGRGSPLHF. CDR3 nucleotide sequence: TGTGCCAGCAGCATAGGGCGGGGGTCACCCCTCCACTTT.

V gene TRBV12-5 combines with J gene TRBJ2-1; a possible D gene is TRBD1 (5 bases). CDR3 length: 13 residues. The germline V gene encodes CDR1 LGHNT and CDR2 FRNRAP. Trimming pared 1 base from V and 6 bases from J, leaving 7 bases between. Written as DNA, the CDR3 is TGTGCTAGTGGTTTGGGACAGATCAATGAGCAGTTCTTC. Translating gives CASGLGQINEQFF.

V gene TRBV25-1 combines with J gene TRBJ1-2; 7 nucleotides align to TRBD1. V dropped 5 bases and J dropped 3; count of bases not matched to a gene: 6. This CDR3 region has 14 residues. Per germline, CDR1 MGHDK and CDR2 SYGVNS. The chain's CDR3 is CASSSLDRDYGYTF. The CDR3 region has the DNA TGTGCCAGCAGTTCGCTAGACAGGGACTATGGCTACACCTTC.

The rearrangement joins TRBV19 to TRBJ1-5; unclear D gene. The CDR3 is 13 amino acids. Germline V CDR1 and CDR2: LNHDA, SQIVND (reference sequence). The germline V and J ends were trimmed by 7 bases and 3 bases, with 10 bases remaining between them. CDR3 region: CASTGGYNQPQHF. DNA for the CDR3: TGTGCCAGTACGGGAGGTTACAATCAGCCCCAGCATTTT.

In this sample, this clone turned up a few times. This sequence joins TRBV7-2 and TRBJ2-1; the D gene is possibly TRBD2 (6 bases). The V and J ends lost 2 bases and 6 bases respectively, with 11 bases between them. CDR1 is SGHTA and CDR2 is FQGNSA in the germline V gene. The CDR3 extends over 14 amino acids. CDR3 in DNA: TGTGCCAGCAGCTTATTCCAGGGAGGCAATGAGCAGTTCTTC. Its protein is CASSLFQGGNEQFF.

This chain uses TRBV6-1 with TRBJ1-2; 9 bases are shared with TRBD1. V was clipped by 2 bases and J by 3 bases; unmatched bases: 4. This CDR3 contains 15 residues. Germline V gene sequence: CDR1 MNHNS, CDR2 SASEGT. The CDR3 sequence is CASSETGTGYYGYTF. The CDR3 nucleotides read TGTGCCAGCAGTGAAACCGGGACAGGGTACTATGGCTACACCTTC.

The chain carries TRBV11-1 and TRBJ2-3; D is possibly TRBD2 (5 bases). Germline assignment: CDR1 SGHAT and CDR2 FQDESV (reference sequence). The CDR3 has 14 residues. Trimming took 3 bases from V and 0 from J, leaving 7 bases between them. This CDR3 reads CASSFLASTDTQYF. DNA for the CDR3: TGTGCCAGCAGCTTTCTAGCTAGCACAGATACGCAGTATTTT.

The CDR3 DNA follows: TGTGCCAGCAGCGTGACAGGGGCGGGCGAGCAGTACTTC. The encoded protein is CASSVTGAGEQYF. This rearrangement joins TRBV9 to TRBJ2-7; TRBD1 matches 8 bases. Germline lookup yields CDR1 SGDLS and CDR2 YYNGEE. This CDR3 has 13 amino acids. The ends lost 2 bases at V and 6 bases at J; junction bases unmatched: 4.

This rearrangement joins TRBV5-1 to TRBJ2-3; D not resolved. Germline lookup yields CDR1 SGHRS and CDR2 YFSETQ. CDR3 length equals 13 residues. Deletions cut 3 bases from V and 0 bases from J, with 5 bases between. In DNA, the CDR3 is TGCGCCAGCAGCTCAGGTAGCACAGATACGCAGTATTTT. Its translation: CASSSGSTDTQYF.

The sample holds one count of this clone. This chain links TRBV5-4 with TRBJ1-5, with 8 positions matching TRBD1. After removal of 2 bases from V and 7 bases from J, the junction contained 5 bases not matched to a gene. The CDR3 contains 14 residues. Germline CDR1 and CDR2: SGHNT and YYREEE (reference sequence). CDR3 in amino acids: CASSLGQGDQPQHF. The CDR3 region has the DNA TGTGCCAGCAGCTTAGGACAGGGCGACCAGCCCCAGCATTTT.

The chain links TRBV7-8 to TRBJ2-6; TRBD1 aligns across 12 bases. Germline CDR1 reads SGHVS; CDR2 reads FQNEAQ. Trimming cost V 3 bases and J 2 bases; bases outside gene matches: 5. The CDR3 spans 18 residues. The CDR3: CASSFPGTGGAGANVLTF. The CDR3 bases are TGTGCCAGCAGCTTCCCCGGGACAGGGGGCGCTGGGGCCAACGTCCTGACTTTC.

This chain connects TRBV5-6 to TRBJ1-2; 7 nucleotides align to TRBD1. CDR3 length: 16 amino acids. The V gene's germline CDR1 is SGHDT and CDR2 YYEEEE. The V gene end was trimmed by 4 bases and the J gene end by 5 bases; junction bases not matched to a gene: 14. The CDR3, as DNA: TGTGCCAGCAGCCCCGTCAGGGACAGCCACCTTTATGGCTACACCTTC. It translates to CASSPVRDSHLYGYTF.

The chain uses TRBV20-1 and TRBJ2-3, with TRBD2 matching 8 bases. Germline V CDR1 and CDR2: DFQATT, SNEGSKA (reference sequence). V shed 3 bases, J shed 2 bases, and the junction held 10 bases outside the gene matches. This CDR3 region has 16 residues. The CDR3 sequence is CSASGERGSNTDTQYF. Here the CDR3 DNA reads TGCAGTGCTAGTGGTGAGCGGGGGTCCAACACAGATACGCAGTATTTT.

The chain carries TRBV30 and TRBJ1-2, with 9 bases aligning to TRBD1. Germline V gene data show CDR1 as GTSNPN and CDR2 as SVGIG (reference sequence). CDR3 size: 12 residues. The V and J ends lost 2 bases and 10 bases, in that order; junction bases with no gene match: 5. CDR3 bases: TGTGCCTGGAGTATACAGGGGGCTGACTACACCTTC. Protein: CAWSIQGADYTF.

The chain joins TRBV28 to TRBJ1-6; weak D call: TRBD1 (6 bases). The CDR3 extends over 15 amino acids. CDR1 is MDHEN, CDR2 SYDVKM, per germline. V dropped 5 bases and J dropped 2 bases, with 10 bases sitting between them. Here the CDR3 reads CASSQQGTYNSPLHF. CDR3 DNA: TGTGCCAGCAGTCAACAGGGAACCTATAATTCACCCCTCCACTTT. Complete variable domain (other parts from reference TRBV28 and TRBJ1-6): DVKVTQSSRYLVKRTGEKVFLECVQDMDHENMFWYRQDPGLGLRLIYFSYDVKMKEKGDIPEGYSVSREKKERFSLILESASTNQTSMYLCASSQQGTYNSPLHFGNGTRLTVT.

The chain recombines TRBV11-3 with TRBJ2-3; D perhaps matches TRBD1 (5 bases). The CDR3 runs 14 residues. Germline CDR1 SGHNT, CDR2 YENEEA. V was clipped by 2 bases and J by 4 bases, with 10 bases between them. The CDR3 region is CASSLQGPPDTQYF. For the CDR3, the DNA is TGTGCCAGCAGCTTACAGGGTCCCCCAGATACGCAGTATTTT.

The V call is TRBV7-2, the J call TRBJ2-3; TRBD2 agrees at 7 bases. CDR1 and CDR2 from the germline V gene are SGHTA and FQGNSA. J lost 6 bases, V lost 3 bases, and 6 bases had no gene match. This CDR3 spans 14 amino acids. Here the CDR3 DNA reads TGTGCCAGCAGCTTCTCGTTGGGGGGGGATACGCAGTATTTT. As protein: CASSFSLGGDTQYF.

The chain recombines TRBV6-1 with TRBJ1-4; TRBD1 aligns across 9 bases. Trimming cost V 3 bases and J 3 bases; bases outside gene matches: 5. The CDR3 consists of 16 residues. CDR1 MNHNS and CDR2 SASEGT come from the germline V gene. The CDR3 spells CASSDYRGQANEKLFF. CDR3 in DNA: TGTGCCAGCAGTGACTACAGGGGGCAGGCTAATGAAAAACTGTTTTTT.

V usage is TRBV12-3 or TRBV12-4 and J usage is TRBJ1-1; D remains unclear. The CDR3 has 13 amino acids. With 6 bases removed from V and 8 bases from J, the gap between germline ends came to 16 bases. The CDR3 nucleotides read TGTGCCAGCAGCTCTATAGCTTCTGCGGAAGCTTTCTTT. Its translation is CASSSIASAEAFF.

The J gene is TRBJ2-7, the V gene TRBV19, with a tentative D call TRBD1 (6 bases). Trimming pared 5 bases from V and 4 bases from J, leaving 18 bases between. Germline V gives CDR1 LNHDA, CDR2 SQIVND (reference sequence). This CDR3 is 15 amino acids long. The CDR3 loop is CASSVGAAKNYEQYF. The CDR3 bases are TGTGCCAGTAGTGTGGGGGCAGCCAAGAATTACGAGCAGTACTTC.

CDR3 nucleotides: TGTGCCAGCAGGGAGGCCGGGACAAGAGATGAAAAACTGTTTTTT. Its protein product is CASREAGTRDEKLFF. The gene calls are TRBV7-2 and TRBJ1-4; D possibly corresponds to TRBD1 (6 bases). Trimming removed 6 bases at V and 6 bases at J, with 17 bases between. This CDR3 is 15 amino acids long. CDR1 and CDR2 from the germline V gene are SGHTA and FQGNSA.